This T cell receptor (beta chain) was retrieved from a study of shared clonotypes between healthy human individuals. The assay was carried out at the deep level. Only in-frame clones appear in the TCRdb table, and some are missing; sequencing was by immunoSEQ multiplex PCR. The table has about 2.4 million clones, 80% to 95% seen once. This TCR was recovered from a man in his late teens or twenties in good health. Some clones in this sample may be carry-over from other donors' samples. What was sequenced was naive CD4+ T cells from PBMCs. Subset meaning: CD45RA+ positively selected.

The CDR3 loop is CASSLRTGDTEAFF. For the CDR3, the DNA is TGTGCCAGCAGCTTAAGGACGGGAGACACTGAAGCTTTCTTT. The chain recombines TRBV7-8 with TRBJ1-1; D not certain. The CDR3 consists of 14 residues. Trimming removed 2 bases at V and 3 bases at J, with 10 bases between. From germline, CDR1 is SGHVS and CDR2 FQNEAQ.